Presented here are 5 T cell receptor beta chains from one specimen sequenced in a study of shared clonotypes between healthy human individuals. Repertoires were generated with immunoSEQ multiplex PCR, while TCRdb's copy carries only in-frame clones and drops some. The sample lists 950,000 to 1,200,000 clones; approximately 77% were seen once. Sequenced material: memory CD4+ T cells from PBMCs. Indicated subset: CD45RA-negative fraction. These receptors were collected from a man aged 18-30 years in good health. Some clones in this sample may be carry-over from other donors' samples.

The CDR3 spells CASNFLGLAGYNEQFF. The CDR3 region has the DNA TGTGCCAGTAACTTCCTCGGGCTAGCGGGGTACAATGAGCAGTTCTTC. The J gene is TRBJ2-1, the V gene TRBV19; the match to TRBD2 covers 9 bases. J lost 4 bases, V lost 7 bases, and 11 bases had no gene match. Germline V lookup: CDR1 LNHDA, CDR2 SQIVND (reference sequence). The CDR3 has 16 amino acids.

The gene calls are TRBV6-5 and TRBJ1-1, with TRBD1 identical over 10 bases. V trimming: 5 bases; J trimming: 3 bases; junction bases outside the gene matches: 6. This CDR3 comprises 15 residues. CDR1 and CDR2 (germline): MNHEY, SVGAGI. The CDR3: CASSRTGGSYTEAFF. The CDR3 DNA sequence: TGTGCCAGCAGTCGGACAGGGGGTTCCTACACTGAAGCTTTCTTT.

This clone was detected a few times. The chain carries TRBV29-1 and TRBJ2-6, with D possibly called TRBD1 or TRBD2 (5 bases each). Trimming removed 6 bases from V and 0 bases from J, with 9 bases in between. The V gene's germline CDR1 is SQVTM and CDR2 ANQGSEA. The CDR3 length is 14 residues. The chain's CDR3 is CSVAGTSGANVLTF. The CDR3 DNA sequence: TGCAGCGTCGCAGGGACCTCTGGGGCCAACGTCCTGACTTTC.

The chain is built from TRBV5-4 and TRBJ2-2, with D unclear. This CDR3 has 16 amino acids. V shed 0 bases and J shed 1 base, with 10 bases lying between them. Germline values: CDR1 SGHNT, CDR2 YYREEE (reference sequence). The CDR3 coding sequence is TGTGCCAGCAGCTTGGCGGTAGCCCTGAACACCGGGGAGCTGTTTTTT. Translating it yields CASSLAVALNTGELFF.

The rearrangement links TRBV7-9 to TRBJ2-2; the D gene could be TRBD1 or TRBD2 (5 bases each). V lost 4 bases to trimming and J lost 2 bases, with 11 bases between them. This CDR3 contains 15 residues. Germline V gene lookup returns CDR1 SEHNR and CDR2 FQNEAQ (reference sequence). CDR3 region: CASSYRGANTGELFF. The CDR3 coding sequence is TGTGCCAGCAGCTACCGAGGGGCTAACACCGGGGAGCTGTTTTTT.